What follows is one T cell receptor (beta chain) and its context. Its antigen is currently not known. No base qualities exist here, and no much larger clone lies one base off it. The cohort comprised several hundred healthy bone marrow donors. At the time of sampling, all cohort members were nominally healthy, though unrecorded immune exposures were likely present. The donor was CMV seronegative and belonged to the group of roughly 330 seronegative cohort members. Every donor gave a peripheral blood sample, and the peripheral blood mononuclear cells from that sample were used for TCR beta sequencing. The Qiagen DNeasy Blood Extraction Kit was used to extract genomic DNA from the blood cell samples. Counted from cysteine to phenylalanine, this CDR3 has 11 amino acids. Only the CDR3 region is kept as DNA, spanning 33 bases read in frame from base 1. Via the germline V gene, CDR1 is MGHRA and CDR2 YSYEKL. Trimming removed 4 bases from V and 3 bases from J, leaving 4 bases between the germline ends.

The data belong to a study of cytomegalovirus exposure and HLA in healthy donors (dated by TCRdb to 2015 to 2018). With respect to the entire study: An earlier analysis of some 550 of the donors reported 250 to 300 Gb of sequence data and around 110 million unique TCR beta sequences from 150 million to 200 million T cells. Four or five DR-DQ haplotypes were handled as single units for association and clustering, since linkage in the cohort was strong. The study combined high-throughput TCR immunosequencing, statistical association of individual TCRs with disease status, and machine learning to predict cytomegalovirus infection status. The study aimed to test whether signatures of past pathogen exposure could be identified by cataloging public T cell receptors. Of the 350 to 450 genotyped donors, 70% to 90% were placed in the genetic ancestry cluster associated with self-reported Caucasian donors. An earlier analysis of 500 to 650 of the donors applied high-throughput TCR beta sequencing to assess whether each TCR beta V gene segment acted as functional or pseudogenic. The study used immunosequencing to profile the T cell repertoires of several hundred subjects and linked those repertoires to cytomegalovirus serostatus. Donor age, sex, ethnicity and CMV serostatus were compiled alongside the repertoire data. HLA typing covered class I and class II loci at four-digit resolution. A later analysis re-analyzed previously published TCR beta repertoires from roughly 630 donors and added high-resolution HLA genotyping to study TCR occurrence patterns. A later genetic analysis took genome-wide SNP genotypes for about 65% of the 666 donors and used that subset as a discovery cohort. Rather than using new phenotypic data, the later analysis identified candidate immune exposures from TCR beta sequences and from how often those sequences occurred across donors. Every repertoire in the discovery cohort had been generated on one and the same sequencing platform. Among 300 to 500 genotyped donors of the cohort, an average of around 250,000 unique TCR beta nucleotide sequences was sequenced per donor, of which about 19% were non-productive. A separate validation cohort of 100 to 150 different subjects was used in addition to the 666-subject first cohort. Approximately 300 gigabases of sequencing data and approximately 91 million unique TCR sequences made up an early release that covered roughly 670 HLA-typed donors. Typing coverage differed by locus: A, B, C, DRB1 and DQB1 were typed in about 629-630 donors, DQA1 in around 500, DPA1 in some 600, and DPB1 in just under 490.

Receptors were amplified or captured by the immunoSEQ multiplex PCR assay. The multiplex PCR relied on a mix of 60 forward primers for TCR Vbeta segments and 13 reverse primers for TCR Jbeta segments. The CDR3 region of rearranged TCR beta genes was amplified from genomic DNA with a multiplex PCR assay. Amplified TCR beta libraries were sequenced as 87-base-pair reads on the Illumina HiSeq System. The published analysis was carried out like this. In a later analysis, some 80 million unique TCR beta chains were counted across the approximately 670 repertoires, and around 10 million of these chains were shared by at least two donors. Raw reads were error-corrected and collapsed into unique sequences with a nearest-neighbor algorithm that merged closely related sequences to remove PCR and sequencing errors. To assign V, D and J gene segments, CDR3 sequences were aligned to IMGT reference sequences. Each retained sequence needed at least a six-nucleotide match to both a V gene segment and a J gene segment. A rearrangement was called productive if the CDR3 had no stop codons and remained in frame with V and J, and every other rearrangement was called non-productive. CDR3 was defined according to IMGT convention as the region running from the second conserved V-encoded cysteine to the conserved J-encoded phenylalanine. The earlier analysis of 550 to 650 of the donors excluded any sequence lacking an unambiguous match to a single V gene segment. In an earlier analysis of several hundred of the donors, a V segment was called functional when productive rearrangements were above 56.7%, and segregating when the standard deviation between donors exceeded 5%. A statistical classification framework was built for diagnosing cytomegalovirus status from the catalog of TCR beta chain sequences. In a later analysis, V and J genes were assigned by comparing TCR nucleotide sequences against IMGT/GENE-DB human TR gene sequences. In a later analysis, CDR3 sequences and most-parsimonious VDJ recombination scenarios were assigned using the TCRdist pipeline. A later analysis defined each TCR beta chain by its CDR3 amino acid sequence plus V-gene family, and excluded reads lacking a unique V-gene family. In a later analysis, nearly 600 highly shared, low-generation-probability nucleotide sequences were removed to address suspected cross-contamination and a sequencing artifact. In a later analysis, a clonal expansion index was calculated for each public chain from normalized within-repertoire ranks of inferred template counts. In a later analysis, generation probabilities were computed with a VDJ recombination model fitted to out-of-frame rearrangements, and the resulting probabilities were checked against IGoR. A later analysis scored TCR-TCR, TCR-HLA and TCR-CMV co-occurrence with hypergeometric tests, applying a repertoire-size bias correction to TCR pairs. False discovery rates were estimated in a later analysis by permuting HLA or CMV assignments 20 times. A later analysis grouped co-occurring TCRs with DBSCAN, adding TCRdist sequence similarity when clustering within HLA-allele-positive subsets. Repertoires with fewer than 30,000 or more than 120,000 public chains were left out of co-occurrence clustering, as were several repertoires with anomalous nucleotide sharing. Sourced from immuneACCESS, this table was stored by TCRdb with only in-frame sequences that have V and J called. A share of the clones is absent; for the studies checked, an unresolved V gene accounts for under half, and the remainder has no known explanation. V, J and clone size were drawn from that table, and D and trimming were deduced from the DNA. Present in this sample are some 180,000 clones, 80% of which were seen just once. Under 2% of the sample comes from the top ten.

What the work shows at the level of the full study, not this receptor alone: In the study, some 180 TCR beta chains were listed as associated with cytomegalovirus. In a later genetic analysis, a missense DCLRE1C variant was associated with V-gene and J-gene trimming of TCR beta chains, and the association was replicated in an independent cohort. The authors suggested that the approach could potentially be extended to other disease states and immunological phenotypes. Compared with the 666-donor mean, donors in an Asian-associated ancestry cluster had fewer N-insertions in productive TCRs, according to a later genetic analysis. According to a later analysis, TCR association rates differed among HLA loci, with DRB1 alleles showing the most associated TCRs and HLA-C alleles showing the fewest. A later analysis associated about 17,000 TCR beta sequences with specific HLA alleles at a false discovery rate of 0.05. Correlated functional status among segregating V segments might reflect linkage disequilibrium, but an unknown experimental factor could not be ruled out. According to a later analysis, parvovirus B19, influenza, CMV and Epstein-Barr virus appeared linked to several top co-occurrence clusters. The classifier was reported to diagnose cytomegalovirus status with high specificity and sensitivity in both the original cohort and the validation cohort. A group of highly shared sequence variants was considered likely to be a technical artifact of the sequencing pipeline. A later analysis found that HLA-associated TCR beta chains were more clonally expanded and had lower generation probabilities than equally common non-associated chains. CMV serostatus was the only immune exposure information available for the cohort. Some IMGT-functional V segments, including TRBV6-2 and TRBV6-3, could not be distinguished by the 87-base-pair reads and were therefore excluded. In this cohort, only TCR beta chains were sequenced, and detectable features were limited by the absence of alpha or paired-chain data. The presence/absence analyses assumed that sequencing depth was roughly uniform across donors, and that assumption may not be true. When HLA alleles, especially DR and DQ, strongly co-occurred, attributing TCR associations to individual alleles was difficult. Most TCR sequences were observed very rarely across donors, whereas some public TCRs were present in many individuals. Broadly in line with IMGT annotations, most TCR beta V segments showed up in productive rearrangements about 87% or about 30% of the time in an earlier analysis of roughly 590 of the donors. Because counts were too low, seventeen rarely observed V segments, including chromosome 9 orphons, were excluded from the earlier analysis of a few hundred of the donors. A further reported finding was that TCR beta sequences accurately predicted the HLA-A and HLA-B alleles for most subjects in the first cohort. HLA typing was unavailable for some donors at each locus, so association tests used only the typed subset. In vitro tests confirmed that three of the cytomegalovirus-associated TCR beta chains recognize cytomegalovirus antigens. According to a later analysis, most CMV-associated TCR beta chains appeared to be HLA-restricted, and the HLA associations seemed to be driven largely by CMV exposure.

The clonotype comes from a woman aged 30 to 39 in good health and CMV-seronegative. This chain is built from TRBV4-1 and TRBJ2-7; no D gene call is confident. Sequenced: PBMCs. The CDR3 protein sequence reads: CASSPNYEQYF. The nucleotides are TGCGCCAGCAGCCCAAACTACGAGCAGTACTTC.